This entry lists 26 T cell receptor beta chains sequenced from one sample in a study of Ad26.COV2.S vaccination and SARS-CoV-2 variants. Generated by immunoSEQ multiplex PCR, the TCRdb table keeps only in-frame clones and is missing some. Here the sample spans 510,000 or so clones, around nine tenths being singletons. Documented treatment: 15 to 20 received Ad26.COV2.S at low or high dose, single or two shots; about 5 received placebo; per-sample allocation not given. Sampling occurred on day 63 after the first vaccine or placebo injection. Sequenced here: peripheral blood, sampled in a trial of Ad26.COV2.S vaccine versus placebo. The receptor set was obtained from a person between 18 and 59 years old who received the Ad26.COV2.S COVID-19 vaccine or a placebo.

In its sample, this clone was seen once. The chain combines TRBV20-1 with TRBJ2-3, with TRBD2 matching 11 bases. With 3 bases clipped from V and 7 bases from J, the junction kept 12 bases outside the gene matches. CDR1 DFQATT and CDR2 SNEGSKA come from the germline V gene (reference sequence). This CDR3 comprises 16 residues. CDR3 loop: CSASVALAGGYHTQYF. CDR3 sequence (DNA): TGCAGTGCTAGTGTCGCTCTAGCGGGAGGATATCATACGCAGTATTTT.

This rearrangement joins TRBV27 to TRBJ2-1; D call uncertain. V lost 6 bases and J 5 bases, leaving 11 bases between the germline ends. CDR3 length: 13 residues. Germline lookup yields CDR1 MNHEY and CDR2 SMNVEV (reference sequence). CDR3 coding DNA: TGTGCCAGCAGGAGTATAAACGACAATGAGCAGTTCTTC. Its protein is CASRSINDNEQFF.

The chain uses TRBV11-2 and TRBJ2-5; D is uncertain. The CDR3 covers 12 residues. Germline lookup yields CDR1 SGHAT and CDR2 FQNNGV. The ends were cut back, 5 bases at V and 5 bases at J, with 9 bases in the middle. CDR3 bases: TGTGCCAGCAGCCTAGGCTGGGAGACCCAGTACTTC. Translation: CASSLGWETQYF.

V usage is TRBV28 and J usage is TRBJ2-4; D call uncertain. Deletions cut 5 bases from V and 0 bases from J, with 11 bases between. Germline V gene sequence: CDR1 MDHEN, CDR2 SYDVKM. This CDR3 spans 15 amino acids. The CDR3 is CASSPLDGAKNIQYF. CDR3 nucleotide sequence: TGTGCCAGCAGTCCCCTTGATGGAGCCAAAAACATTCAGTACTTC.

V and J are TRBV30 and TRBJ1-2, with 11 positions matching TRBD1. Trimming took 0 bases from V and 1 from J; bases not matched to a gene: 10. This CDR3 region has 18 residues. From germline, CDR1 is GTSNPN and CDR2 SVGIG (reference sequence). The CDR3 region has the DNA TGTGCCTGGAGTGTTCCTTGGACAGGGGGCATCAATAACTATGGCTACACCTTC. It yields the protein CAWSVPWTGGINNYGYTF.

The chain is built from TRBV7-9 and TRBJ2-4, with TRBD1 matching 7 bases. Trimming at V came to 5 bases and at J to 3 bases, leaving 4 bases not matched to a gene. The CDR3 runs to 14 residues. Germline V gene data show CDR1 as SEHNR and CDR2 as FQNEAQ (reference sequence). As DNA, the CDR3 is TGTGCCAGCAGCCCGACAGGGAACAAAAACATTCAGTACTTC. Protein product: CASSPTGNKNIQYF.

The V gene is TRBV19, the J gene TRBJ2-1; D may be TRBD2 (5 bases). The germline V and J ends were trimmed by 3 bases and 8 bases, with 14 bases remaining between them. CDR3 length: 14 residues. In germline, CDR1 is LNHDA, CDR2 SQIVND (reference sequence). The CDR3: CASSISLASDEQFF. The CDR3 nucleotides are TGTGCCAGTAGTATTTCTCTAGCTTCGGATGAGCAGTTCTTC.

The chain has TRBV19 and TRBJ2-1; the D is unclear. CDR3 length equals 13 residues. The germline CDR1 and CDR2 sequences are LNHDA and SQIVND (reference sequence). Trimming shortened V by 2 bases and J by 2 bases, and 4 bases separated the two germline ends. The CDR3 protein is CASSITAYNEQFF. The CDR3 DNA is TGTGCCAGTAGTATAACGGCCTACAATGAGCAGTTCTTC.

The chain employs TRBV10-3 and TRBJ1-4, with no clear D. Germline V lookup: CDR1 ENHRY, CDR2 SYGVKD. CDR3 length equals 16 residues. The V end lost 0 bases, the J end lost 3 bases, and 11 bases lay between the germline ends. The CDR3 spells CAISESRGAANEKLFF. The CDR3 DNA reads as TGTGCCATCAGTGAGTCACGGGGAGCGGCTAATGAAAAACTGTTTTTT.

The gene calls are TRBV7-2 and TRBJ1-1; D perhaps matches TRBD1 (6 bases). The CDR3 length is 16 residues. From germline, CDR1 is SGHTA and CDR2 FQGNSA. Trimming shortened V by 5 bases and J by 0 bases, and 16 bases separated the two germline ends. CDR3 DNA: TGTGCCAGCAGCAAAATTACAGGGACCATGAACACTGAAGCTTTCTTT. Translation gives CASSKITGTMNTEAFF.

This chain connects TRBV4-2 to TRBJ2-7; the D is unclear. This CDR3 has 14 residues. Germline assignment: CDR1 LGHNA and CDR2 YNFKEQ. Trimming pared 1 base from V and 2 bases from J, leaving 9 bases between. Written as DNA, the CDR3 is TGTGCCAGCAGCCAAGGGCTCGGACCCTACGAGCAGTACTTC. Translation: CASSQGLGPYEQYF.

This chain joins TRBV19 and TRBJ2-3, with TRBD2 as a possible D gene (5 bases). The germline V and J ends were trimmed by 7 bases and 6 bases, with 14 bases remaining between them. The CDR3 extends over 13 amino acids. The germline CDR1 and CDR2 sequences are LNHDA and SQIVND (reference sequence). CDR3: CASTPGGWDTQYF. CDR3 DNA sequence: TGTGCCAGTACCCCCGGAGGTTGGGATACGCAGTATTTT.

Remarks on this clone: One end of the junction does not line up with germline, which may come from a read error. This sequence joins TRBV24-1 and TRBJ2-2, with 8 bases that match TRBD1. CDR1 is KGHDR, CDR2 SFDVKD, per germline. CDR3 size: 17 residues. The CDR3 nucleotides read TGTGCCGCCAGTGATTTGCAGGCCCAGGGGGCCAGGGAGGAGCTGTTTTTT. This encodes CAASDLQAQGAREELFF.

The chain carries TRBV24-1 and TRBJ2-7; unclear D gene. V was cut by 5 bases and J by 6 bases, with 13 bases left in between. The germline V gene encodes CDR1 KGHDR and CDR2 SFDVKD. This CDR3 has 13 residues. The CDR3 here is CATSGGSRGEQYF. In nucleotides, the CDR3 is TGTGCCACCAGTGGCGGTAGCCGAGGCGAGCAGTACTTC.

The J gene is TRBJ2-2, the V gene TRBV5-1; D possibly uses TRBD1 or TRBD2 (5 bases each). The CDR3 runs to 18 residues. CDR1 is SGHRS and CDR2 is YFSETQ in the germline V gene. Trimming cost V 2 bases and J 2 bases, with 19 bases left between them. CDR3 residues: CASSFYTTGLGNTGELFF. The DNA of the CDR3 is TGCGCCAGCAGCTTCTATACGACGGGGCTCGGAAACACCGGGGAGCTGTTTTTT. Complete variable domain (other parts from reference TRBV5-1 and TRBJ2-2): KAGVTQTPRYLIKTRGQQVTLSCSPISGHRSVSWYQQTPGQGLQFLFEYFSETQRNKGNFPGRFSGRQFSNSRSEMNVSTLELGDSALYLCASSFYTTGLGNTGELFFGEGSRLTVL.

The chain uses TRBV7-9 and TRBJ1-1; tentative D call: TRBD1 (5 bases). The V end lost 10 bases, the J end lost 6 bases, and 12 bases lay between the germline ends. This CDR3 has 11 amino acids. Germline V gene sequence: CDR1 SEHNR, CDR2 FQNEAQ (reference sequence). The CDR3 here is CATAGGPEAFF. In DNA form, the CDR3 reads TGTGCCACCGCCGGGGGTCCTGAAGCTTTCTTT.

The gene calls are TRBV6-2 or TRBV6-3 and TRBJ1-2; D is uncertain. The germline gives CDR1 MNHEY, CDR2 SVGEGT. With 0 bases removed from V and 7 bases from J, the gap between germline ends came to 12 bases. The CDR3 is 14 amino acids. This chain's CDR3 is CASSYSTVSGGYTF. Here the CDR3 DNA reads TGTGCCAGCAGTTACTCGACCGTGAGCGGTGGCTACACCTTC.

The rearrangement uses TRBV2 and TRBJ2-1; a weak D match, TRBD1 (5 bases). Trimming left V 7 bases short and J 6 bases short, with 13 bases between. Germline V gives CDR1 SNHLY, CDR2 FYNNEI. CDR3 size: 13 residues. As DNA, the CDR3 is TGTGCCAGCAATCTGGGGCAGACCAATGAGCAGTTCTTC. Translating gives CASNLGQTNEQFF.

The chain employs TRBV14 and TRBJ1-1; 9 positions match TRBD1. CDR1 is SGHDN and CDR2 is FVKESK in the germline V gene. This CDR3 region has 15 residues. Trimming took 2 bases from V and 7 from J; bases not matched to a gene: 8. The CDR3 sequence: CASSQRRDRVDEAFF. Written as DNA, the CDR3 is TGTGCCAGCAGCCAACGCCGGGACAGGGTCGATGAAGCTTTCTTT.

This clone was detected only a few times. Other DNA sequences of this sample code for an identical CDR3. The chain joins TRBV29-1 to TRBJ1-3; the D is unclear. The CDR3 covers 12 residues. Germline values: CDR1 SQVTM, CDR2 ANQGSEA. V lost 7 bases and J 0 bases, leaving 7 bases between the germline ends. The CDR3 region is CSGSSSGNTIYF. CDR3 bases: TGCAGCGGCTCAAGCTCTGGAAACACCATATATTTT.

There are a few counts of this clone. The chain links TRBV12-3 or TRBV12-4 to TRBJ2-7, with D possibly being TRBD2 (5 bases). This CDR3 spans 13 amino acids. V shed 5 bases and J shed 4 bases, with 12 bases lying between them. The CDR3: CASSTGKGYEQYF. The CDR3 DNA reads as TGTGCCAGCAGTACCGGGAAAGGGTACGAGCAGTACTTC.

J is TRBJ2-1 and V is TRBV7-3; 7 bases fit TRBD2. Germline V gene lookup returns CDR1 SGHTA and CDR2 FQGTGA. Trimming at V came to 2 bases and at J to 6 bases, leaving 4 bases not matched to a gene. This CDR3 is built from 14 residues. CDR3 sequence reads: CASSLSGGGNEQFF. CDR3 coding DNA: TGTGCCAGCAGCTTATCAGGCGGGGGCAATGAGCAGTTCTTC. Full variable domain (missing parts from reference TRBV7-3 and TRBJ2-1): GAGVSQTPSNKVTEKGKYVELRCDPISGHTALYWYRQSLGQGPEFLIYFQGTGAADDSGLPNDRFFAVRPEGSVSTLKIQRTERGDSAVYLCASSLSGGGNEQFFGPGTRLTVL.

As concerns this clone: The same CDR3 arises from other DNA sequences in this sample as well. CDR3 coding DNA: TGTGCCAGCAGTTTAGGGCGAGCCGGTGAGCAGTTCTTC. Protein: CASSLGRAGEQFF. The chain links TRBV12-3 or TRBV12-4 to TRBJ2-1; no firm D call. Trimming removed 1 base from V and 9 bases from J, with 10 bases in between. There are 13 residues in the CDR3.

CDR3 protein: CASSEHMNTGELFF. The CDR3 nucleotides are TGTGCCAGCAGCGAACACATGAACACCGGGGAGCTGTTTTTT. V and J are TRBV11-3 and TRBJ2-2; no clear D. V was cut by 5 bases and J by 1 base, with 8 bases left in between. The CDR3 length is 14 residues. Per germline, CDR1 SGHNT and CDR2 YENEEA.

The rearrangement uses TRBV7-9 and TRBJ2-1, with D possibly being TRBD2 (6 bases). The V gene's germline CDR1 is SEHNR and CDR2 FQNEAQ (reference sequence). V lost 2 bases and J lost 8, with 25 bases in between. This CDR3 contains 18 residues. Here the CDR3 reads CASSLWGERDWLRDEQFF. The DNA for the CDR3 is TGTGCCAGCAGCTTATGGGGGGAGAGGGATTGGCTTAGGGATGAGCAGTTCTTC.

The chain carries TRBV7-3 and TRBJ2-5, with D unclear. The CDR3 length is 12 residues. The V gene lost 2 bases and the J gene lost 6 bases, with 7 bases spanning the gap. Germline V gives CDR1 SGHTA, CDR2 FQGTGA. The CDR3 here is CASSLRAQTQYF. The CDR3, as DNA: TGTGCCAGCAGCTTACGAGCGCAGACCCAGTACTTC.